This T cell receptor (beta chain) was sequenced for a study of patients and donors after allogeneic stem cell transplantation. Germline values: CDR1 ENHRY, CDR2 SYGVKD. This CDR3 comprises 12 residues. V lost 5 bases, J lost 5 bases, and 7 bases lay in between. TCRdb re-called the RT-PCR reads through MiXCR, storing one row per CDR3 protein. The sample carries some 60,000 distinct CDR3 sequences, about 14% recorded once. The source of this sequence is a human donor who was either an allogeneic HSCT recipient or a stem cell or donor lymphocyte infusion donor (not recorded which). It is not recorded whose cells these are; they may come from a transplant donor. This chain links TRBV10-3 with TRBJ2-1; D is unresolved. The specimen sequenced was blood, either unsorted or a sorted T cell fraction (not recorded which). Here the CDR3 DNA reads TGTGCCATCAGTCCGTCAGACAATGAGCAGTTCTTC. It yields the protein CAISPSDNEQFF.